These 13 T cell receptor beta chains originate from one sample sequenced in a study of control samples from healthy donors and cancer patients. Sequenced by immunoSEQ multiplex PCR; TCRdb stores in-frame clones only, minus some. The sample has fewer than 100,000 clones; about 88% are singletons. The sample taken for sequencing was blood. The receptors come from a woman in her forties or fifties in good health.

The V gene is TRBV6-5, the J gene TRBJ2-7; TRBD1 matches 7 bases. This CDR3 is built from 13 residues. From germline, CDR1 is MNHEY and CDR2 SVGAGI. V lost 6 bases and J lost 2; bases outside the gene matches: 4. CDR3 sequence: CASSRDSPYEQYF. Here the CDR3 DNA reads TGTGCCAGCAGCAGGGACAGTCCCTACGAGCAGTACTTC.

V and J are TRBV5-1 and TRBJ1-2, with no clear D. Germline V CDR1 and CDR2: SGHRS, YFSETQ. Trimming pared 1 base from V and 7 bases from J, leaving 11 bases between. The CDR3 contains 13 residues. This CDR3 reads CASSLRSGVGYTF. The CDR3, as DNA: TGCGCCAGCAGCTTGAGGTCCGGGGTTGGCTACACCTTC. The entire variable domain, with the rest obtained from reference TRBV5-1 and TRBJ1-2, is as follows: KAGVTQTPRYLIKTRGQQVTLSCSPISGHRSVSWYQQTPGQGLQFLFEYFSETQRNKGNFPGRFSGRQFSNSRSEMNVSTLELGDSALYLCASSLRSGVGYTFGSGTRLTVV.

The J gene is TRBJ1-5, the V gene TRBV24-1, with D tentatively TRBD1 (5 bases). The V gene lost 10 bases and the J gene lost 7 bases, with 22 bases spanning the gap. The CDR3 is made up of 15 amino acids. The germline V gene encodes CDR1 KGHDR and CDR2 SFDVKD. The CDR3 bases are TGTGCCACTCATAGTTCGGACAACCCCTCACAGCCCCAGCATTTT. Amino acid sequence: CATHSSDNPSQPQHF.

The chain carries TRBV19 and TRBJ1-1; D call uncertain. This CDR3 is built from 14 residues. The germline gives CDR1 LNHDA, CDR2 SQIVND (reference sequence). Trimming removed 3 bases from V and 0 bases from J, with 8 bases in between. Here the CDR3 reads CASSIASMNTEAFF. CDR3 coding DNA: TGTGCCAGTAGTATTGCGAGCATGAACACTGAAGCTTTCTTT.

The chain links TRBV21-1 to TRBJ1-1. TRBV21-1 is marked as a pseudogene. The CDR3 contains 15 residues. The CDR3 nucleotides read TGTGCCAGCAGCGAAAGGGGAGGGGGGTACACTGAAGCTTTCTTT. The encoded protein is CASSERGGGYTEAFF.

The rearrangement joins TRBV5-1 to TRBJ2-4, with D hard to call. Trimming took off 3 bases at V and 6 bases at J, with 7 bases between the two ends. Germline CDR1 SGHRS, CDR2 YFSETQ. The CDR3 is made up of 12 amino acids. The CDR3 DNA reads TGCGCCAGCAGCTCGGACCTAAACATTCAGTACTTC. Translating it yields CASSSDLNIQYF.

This clone was counted once. The V gene is TRBV5-1, the J gene TRBJ1-1, with a possible D match to TRBD1 (6 bases). V was shortened by 4 bases and J by 3 bases, with 13 bases between the two germline ends. The CDR3 runs to 14 residues. From germline, CDR1 is SGHRS and CDR2 YFSETQ. CDR3 sequence: CASSPPGDYTEAFF. CDR3 in DNA: TGCGCCAGCAGCCCCCCAGGGGACTACACTGAAGCTTTCTTT.

The chain links TRBV18 to TRBJ2-3, with no clear D. V was shortened by 0 bases and J by 5 bases, with 9 bases between the two germline ends. Germline V gene data show CDR1 as KGHSH and CDR2 as LQKENI. This CDR3 has 14 residues. CDR3 sequence: CASSPPALLDTQYF. In nucleotides, the CDR3 is TGTGCCAGCTCACCACCGGCGCTCCTAGATACGCAGTATTTT.

The J gene is TRBJ1-1, the V gene TRBV2; no clear D. The germline CDR1 and CDR2 sequences are SNHLY and FYNNEI. This CDR3 is built from 13 residues. Trimming shortened V by 1 base and J by 1 base, and 4 bases separated the two germline ends. The CDR3 region is CASSEEWNTEAFF. The CDR3 DNA reads TGTGCCAGCAGTGAAGAATGGAACACTGAAGCTTTCTTT.

The V gene is TRBV5-1, the J gene TRBJ1-5, with 8 bases that match TRBD1. This CDR3 has 14 residues. The J segment lost 9 bases and the V segment lost 3 bases, leaving 8 bases of the junction unmatched. Germline CDR1 SGHRS, CDR2 YFSETQ. As DNA, the CDR3 is TGCGCCAGCAGCTCGACAGGGGCTGGTACGCCCCAGCATTTT. Amino acids: CASSSTGAGTPQHF.

The chain is built from TRBV5-6 and TRBJ2-7, with 8 bases identical to TRBD1. Germline CDR1 and CDR2: SGHDT and YYEEEE. Germline trimming cut 1 base from V and 7 bases from J; bases unmatched to any gene: 4. The CDR3 consists of 13 residues. The CDR3 loop is CASSLTGGLEQYF. CDR3 nucleotides: TGTGCCAGCAGCTTGACAGGGGGTCTGGAGCAGTACTTC. Together with reference TRBV5-6 and TRBJ2-7, the CDR3 gives the full variable domain: DAGVTQSPTHLIKTRGQQVTLRCSPKSGHDTVSWYQQALGQGPQFIFQYYEEEERQRGNFPDRFSGHQFPNYSSELNVNALLLGDSALYLCASSLTGGLEQYFGPGTRLTVT.

The chain links TRBV9 to TRBJ2-1, with 8 bases aligning to TRBD1. Germline V gene lookup returns CDR1 SGDLS and CDR2 YYNGEE. The CDR3 length is 18 residues. After removal of 0 bases from V and 0 bases from J, the junction contained 8 bases not matched to a gene. The DNA for the CDR3 is TGTGCCAGCAGCGTAGGGCCAGGGGGCCTACTCTCCTACAATGAGCAGTTCTTC. As protein: CASSVGPGGLLSYNEQFF.

This clone appeared a single time. The V gene is TRBV12-3 or TRBV12-4, the J gene TRBJ2-7; a weak D match, TRBD1 (5 bases). The CDR3 sequence is 13 residues long. V gave up 2 bases and J gave up 5 bases, with 10 bases separating them. The CDR3 nucleotides read TGTGCCAGCAGTTTACGCAGGGCCCACGAGCAGTACTTC. Amino acids: CASSLRRAHEQYF.